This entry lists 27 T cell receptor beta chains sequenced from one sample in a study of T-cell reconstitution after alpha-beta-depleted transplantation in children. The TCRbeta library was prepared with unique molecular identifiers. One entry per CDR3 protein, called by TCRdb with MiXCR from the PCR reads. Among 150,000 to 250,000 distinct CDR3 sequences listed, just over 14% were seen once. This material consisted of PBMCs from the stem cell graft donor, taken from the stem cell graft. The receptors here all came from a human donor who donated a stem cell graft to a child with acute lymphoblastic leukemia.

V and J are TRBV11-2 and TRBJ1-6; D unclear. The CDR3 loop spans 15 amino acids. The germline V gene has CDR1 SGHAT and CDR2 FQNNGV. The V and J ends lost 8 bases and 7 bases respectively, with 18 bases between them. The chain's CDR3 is CASSLEGMGNSPLHF. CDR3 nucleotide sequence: TGTGCCAGCTCTCTGGAGGGAATGGGGAATTCACCCCTCCACTTT.

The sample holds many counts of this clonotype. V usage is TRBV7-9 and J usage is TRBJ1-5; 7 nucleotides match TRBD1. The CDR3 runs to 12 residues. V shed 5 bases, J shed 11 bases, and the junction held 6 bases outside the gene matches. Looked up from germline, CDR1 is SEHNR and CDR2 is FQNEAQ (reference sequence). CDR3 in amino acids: CASSLRTGAQHF. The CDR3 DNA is TGTGCCAGCAGCCTGAGGACAGGAGCCCAGCATTTT.

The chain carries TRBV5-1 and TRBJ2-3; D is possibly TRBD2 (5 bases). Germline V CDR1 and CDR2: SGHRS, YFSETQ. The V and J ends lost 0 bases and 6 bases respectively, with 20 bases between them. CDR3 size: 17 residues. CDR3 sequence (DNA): TGCGCCAGCAGCTTGGCGGAGGAGTCGACTGGAAGCGATACGCAGTATTTT. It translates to CASSLAEESTGSDTQYF.

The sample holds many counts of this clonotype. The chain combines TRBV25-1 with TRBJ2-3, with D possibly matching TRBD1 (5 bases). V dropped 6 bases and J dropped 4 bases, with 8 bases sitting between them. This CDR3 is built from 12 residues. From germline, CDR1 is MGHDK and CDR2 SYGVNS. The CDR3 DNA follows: TGTGCCAGCAGGGGGCTCGCAGATACGCAGTATTTT. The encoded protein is CASRGLADTQYF.

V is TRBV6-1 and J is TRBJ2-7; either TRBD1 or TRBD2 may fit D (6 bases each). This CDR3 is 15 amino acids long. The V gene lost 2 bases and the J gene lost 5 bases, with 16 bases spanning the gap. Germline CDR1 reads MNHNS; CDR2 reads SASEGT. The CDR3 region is CASSEPGRGLNEQYF. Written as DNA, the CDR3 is TGTGCCAGCAGTGAACCGGGCAGGGGACTGAACGAGCAGTACTTC.

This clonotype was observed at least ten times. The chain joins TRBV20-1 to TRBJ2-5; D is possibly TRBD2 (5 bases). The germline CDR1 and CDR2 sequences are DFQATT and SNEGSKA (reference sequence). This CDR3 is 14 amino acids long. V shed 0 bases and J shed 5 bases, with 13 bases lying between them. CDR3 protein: CSARELGSRETQYF. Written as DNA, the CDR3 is TGCAGTGCTAGAGAATTGGGGAGCCGTGAGACCCAGTACTTC.

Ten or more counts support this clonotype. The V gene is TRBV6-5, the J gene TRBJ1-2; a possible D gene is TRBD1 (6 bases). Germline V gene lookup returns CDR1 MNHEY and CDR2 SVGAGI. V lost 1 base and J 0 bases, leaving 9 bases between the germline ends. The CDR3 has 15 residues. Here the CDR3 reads CASSYWGGSNYGYTF. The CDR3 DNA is TGTGCCAGCAGTTACTGGGGGGGCTCTAACTATGGCTACACCTTC.

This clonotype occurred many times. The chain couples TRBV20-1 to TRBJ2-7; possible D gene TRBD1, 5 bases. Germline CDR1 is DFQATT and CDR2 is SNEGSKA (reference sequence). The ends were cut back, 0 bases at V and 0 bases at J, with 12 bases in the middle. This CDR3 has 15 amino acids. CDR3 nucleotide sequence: TGCAGTGCTAGAGATGGGGCAAGAGCCTCCTACGAGCAGTACTTC. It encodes CSARDGARASYEQYF.

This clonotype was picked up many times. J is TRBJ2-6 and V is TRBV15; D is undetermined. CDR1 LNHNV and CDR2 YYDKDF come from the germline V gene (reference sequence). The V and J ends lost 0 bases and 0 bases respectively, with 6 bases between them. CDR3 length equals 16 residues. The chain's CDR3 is CATSREAFSGANVLTF. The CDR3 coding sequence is TGTGCCACCAGCAGAGAGGCCTTCTCTGGGGCCAACGTCCTGACTTTC.

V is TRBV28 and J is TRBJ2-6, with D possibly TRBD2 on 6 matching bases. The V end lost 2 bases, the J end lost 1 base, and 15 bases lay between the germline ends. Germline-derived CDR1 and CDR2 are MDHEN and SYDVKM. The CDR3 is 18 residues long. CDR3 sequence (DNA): TGTGCCAGCAGTTTACCCGGGAGCCACACTTCTGGGGCCAACGTCCTGACTTTC. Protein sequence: CASSLPGSHTSGANVLTF.

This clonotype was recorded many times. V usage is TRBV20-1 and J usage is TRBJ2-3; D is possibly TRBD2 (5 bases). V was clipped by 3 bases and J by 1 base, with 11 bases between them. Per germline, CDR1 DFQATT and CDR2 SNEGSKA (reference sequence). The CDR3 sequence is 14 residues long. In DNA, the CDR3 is TGCAGTGCTAGCCCTAGCTCGGGCACAGATACGCAGTATTTT. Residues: CSASPSSGTDTQYF.

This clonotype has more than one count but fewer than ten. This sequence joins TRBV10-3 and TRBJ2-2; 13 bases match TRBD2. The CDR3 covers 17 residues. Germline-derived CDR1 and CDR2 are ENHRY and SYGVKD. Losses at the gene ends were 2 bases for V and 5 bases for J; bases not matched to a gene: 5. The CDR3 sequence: CAISEGLAGEGTGELFF. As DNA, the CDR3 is TGTGCCATCAGTGAGGGACTAGCGGGAGAAGGAACCGGGGAGCTGTTTTTT.

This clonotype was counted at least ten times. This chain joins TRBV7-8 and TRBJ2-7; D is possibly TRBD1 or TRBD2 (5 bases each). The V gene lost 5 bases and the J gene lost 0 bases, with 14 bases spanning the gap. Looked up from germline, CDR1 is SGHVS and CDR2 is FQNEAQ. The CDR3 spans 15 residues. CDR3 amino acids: CASSPRGDTSYEQYF. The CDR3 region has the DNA TGTGCCAGCAGCCCCCGGGGCGACACCTCCTACGAGCAGTACTTC.

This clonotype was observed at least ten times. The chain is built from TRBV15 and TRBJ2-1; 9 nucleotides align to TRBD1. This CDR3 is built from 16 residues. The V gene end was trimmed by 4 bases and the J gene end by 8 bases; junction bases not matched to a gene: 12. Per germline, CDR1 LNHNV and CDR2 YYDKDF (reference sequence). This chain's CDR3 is CATSKGGTGNRDEQFF. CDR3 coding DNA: TGTGCCACCAGCAAGGGGGGGACAGGGAATCGCGATGAGCAGTTCTTC.

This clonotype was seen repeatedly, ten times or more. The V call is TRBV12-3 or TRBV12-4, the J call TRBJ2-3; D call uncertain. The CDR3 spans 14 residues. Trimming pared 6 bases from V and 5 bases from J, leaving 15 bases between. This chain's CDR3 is CASSPRSFLDTQYF. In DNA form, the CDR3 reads TGTGCCAGCAGCCCCAGGTCCTTCCTAGATACGCAGTATTTT.

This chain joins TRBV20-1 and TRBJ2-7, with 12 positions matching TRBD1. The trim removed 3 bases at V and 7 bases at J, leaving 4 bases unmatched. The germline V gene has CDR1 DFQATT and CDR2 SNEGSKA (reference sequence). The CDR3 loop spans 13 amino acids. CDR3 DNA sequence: TGCAGTGCTAGGGGACAGGGGGCGCTAGAGCAGTACTTC. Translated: CSARGQGALEQYF.

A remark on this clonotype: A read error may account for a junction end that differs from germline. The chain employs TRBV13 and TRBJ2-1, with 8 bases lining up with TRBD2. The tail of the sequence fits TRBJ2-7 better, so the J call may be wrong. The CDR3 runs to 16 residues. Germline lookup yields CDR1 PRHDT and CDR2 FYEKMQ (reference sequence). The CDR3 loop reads CDSSSSTSGPYNEQYF. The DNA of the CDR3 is TGTGACAGCAGCTCCTCTACTAGCGGCCCCTACAATGAGCAGTACTTC.

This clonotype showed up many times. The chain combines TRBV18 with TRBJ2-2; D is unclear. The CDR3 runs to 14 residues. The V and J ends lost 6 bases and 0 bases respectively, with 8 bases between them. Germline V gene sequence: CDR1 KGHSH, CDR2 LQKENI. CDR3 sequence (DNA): TGTGCCAGCTCCAGGACCGCGAACACCGGGGAGCTGTTTTTT. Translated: CASSRTANTGELFF.

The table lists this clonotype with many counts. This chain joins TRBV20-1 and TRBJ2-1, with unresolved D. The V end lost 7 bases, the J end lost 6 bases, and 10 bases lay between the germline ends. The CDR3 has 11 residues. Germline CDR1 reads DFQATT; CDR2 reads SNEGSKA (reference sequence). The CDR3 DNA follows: TGCAGTGGTCGGGCGATCAATGAGCAGTTCTTC. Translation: CSGRAINEQFF.

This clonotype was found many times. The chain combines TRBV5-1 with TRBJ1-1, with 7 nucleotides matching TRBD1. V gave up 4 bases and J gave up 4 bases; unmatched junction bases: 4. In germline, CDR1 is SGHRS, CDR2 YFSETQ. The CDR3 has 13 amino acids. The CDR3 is CASSVTGPTEAFF. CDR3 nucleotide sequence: TGCGCCAGCAGCGTGACAGGGCCCACTGAAGCTTTCTTT.

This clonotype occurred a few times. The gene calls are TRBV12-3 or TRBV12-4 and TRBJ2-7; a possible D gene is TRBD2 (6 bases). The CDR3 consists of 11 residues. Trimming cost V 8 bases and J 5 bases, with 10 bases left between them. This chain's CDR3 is CASGRFDEQYF. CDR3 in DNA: TGTGCCAGCGGGAGGTTCGACGAGCAGTACTTC.

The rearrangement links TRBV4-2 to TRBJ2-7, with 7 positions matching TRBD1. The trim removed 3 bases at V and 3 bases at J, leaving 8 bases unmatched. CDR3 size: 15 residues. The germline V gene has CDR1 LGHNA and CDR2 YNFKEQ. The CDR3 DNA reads TGTGCCAGCAGCCAGTTTGGACAGGTGAACTACGAGCAGTACTTC. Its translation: CASSQFGQVNYEQYF.

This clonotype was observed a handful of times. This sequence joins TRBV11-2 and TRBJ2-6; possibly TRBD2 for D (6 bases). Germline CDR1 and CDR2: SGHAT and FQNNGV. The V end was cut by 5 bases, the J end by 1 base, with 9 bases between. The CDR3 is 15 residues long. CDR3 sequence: CASSPLASGANVLTF. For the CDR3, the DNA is TGTGCCAGCAGCCCTCTAGCGTCTGGGGCCAACGTCCTGACTTTC.

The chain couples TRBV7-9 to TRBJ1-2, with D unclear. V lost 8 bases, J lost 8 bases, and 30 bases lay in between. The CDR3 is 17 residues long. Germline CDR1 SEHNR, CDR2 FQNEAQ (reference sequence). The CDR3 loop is CASGPFNPEWAHGGYTF. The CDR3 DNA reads TGTGCCAGCGGACCCTTCAATCCGGAATGGGCGCACGGGGGCTACACCTTC.

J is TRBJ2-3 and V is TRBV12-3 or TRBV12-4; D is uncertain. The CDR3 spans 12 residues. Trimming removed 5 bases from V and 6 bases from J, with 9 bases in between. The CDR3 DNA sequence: TGTGCCAGCAGTGACTCTCAGGATACGCAGTATTTT. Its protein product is CASSDSQDTQYF.

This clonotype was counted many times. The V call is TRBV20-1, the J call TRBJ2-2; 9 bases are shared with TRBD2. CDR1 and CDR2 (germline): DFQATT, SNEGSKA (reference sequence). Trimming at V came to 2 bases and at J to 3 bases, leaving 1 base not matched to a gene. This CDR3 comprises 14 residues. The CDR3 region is CSARLAGYTGELFF. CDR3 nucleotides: TGCAGTGCTAGACTAGCGGGGTACACCGGGGAGCTGTTTTTT.

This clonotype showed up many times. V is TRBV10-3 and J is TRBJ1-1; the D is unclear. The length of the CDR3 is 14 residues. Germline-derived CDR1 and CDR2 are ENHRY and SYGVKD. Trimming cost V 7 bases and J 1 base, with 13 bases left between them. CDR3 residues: CAITPDGENTEAFF. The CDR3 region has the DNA TGTGCCATCACTCCGGACGGAGAGAACACTGAAGCTTTCTTT.